One sample yielded the 13 T cell receptor beta chains listed below, sequenced in a study of T cells in Graves' hyperthyroidism and ophthalmopathy (dated by TCRdb to about 2019). Library preparation employed multiplex PCR. Sequencing instrument: Illumina HiSeq 2000. Amplification of TCR beta CDR3 regions was carried out from RNA transcripts. The first round of RT-PCR for the TCR CDR3 was performed with the HTBI primer set and the Qiagen OneStep RT-PCR kit. TCRdb reran the public reads through fastp at Q25 and MiXCR, keeping productive beta chains. Each entry is one CDR3 protein sequence, shown with its most common DNA and genes. The sample has some 720,000 distinct CDR3 sequences on record, over 15% of them singletons. The ten biggest clones cover over 7.5% of the sample. Sequencing input: blood. The receptors originated from a man aged 18 to 29 with Graves' hyperthyroidism.

The table lists this clonotype with a count of one. This chain connects TRBV20-1 to TRBJ1-5; D remains ambiguous. The V gene lost 5 bases and the J gene lost 4 bases, with 12 bases spanning the gap. Germline CDR1 and CDR2: DFQATT and SNEGSKA (reference sequence). The CDR3 extends over 13 amino acids. The CDR3 loop reads CSAGIGGNQPQHF. In DNA form, the CDR3 reads TGCAGTGCTGGGATCGGCGGAAATCAGCCCCAGCATTTT.

This clonotype came up a few times. The chain couples TRBV5-1 to TRBJ2-2; D is perhaps TRBD1 (6 bases). Germline V gene data show CDR1 as SGHRS and CDR2 as YFSETQ. V dropped 0 bases and J dropped 3 bases, with 15 bases sitting between them. CDR3 size: 17 residues. This CDR3 is CASSLAGRGFDTGELFF. The CDR3 region has the DNA TGCGCCAGCAGCTTGGCCGGCAGGGGCTTCGACACCGGGGAGCTGTTTTTT.

This clonotype was seen ten or more times. The gene calls are TRBV7-9 and TRBJ1-5; D is unresolved. CDR1 is SEHNR and CDR2 is FQNEAQ in the germline V gene (reference sequence). V dropped 5 bases and J dropped 1 base, with 18 bases sitting between them. The CDR3 runs to 17 residues. CDR3 coding DNA: TGTGCCAGCAGCCCTTCCGAGTGGACGAGGAGCAATCAGCCCCAGCATTTT. This gives the protein CASSPSEWTRSNQPQHF.

This clonotype was recorded many times. The chain is built from TRBV12-3 or TRBV12-4 and TRBJ2-7, with TRBD2 matching 13 bases. CDR3 length: 13 residues. Trimming removed 8 bases from V and 2 bases from J; junction bases left unmatched: 0. CDR3 loop: CASGLAGAYEQYF. In nucleotides, the CDR3 is TGTGCCAGCGGACTAGCGGGAGCCTACGAGCAGTACTTC.

In its sample, this clonotype was seen a few times. This rearrangement joins TRBV20-1 to TRBJ2-1; maybe TRBD1 (5 bases). V was trimmed by 7 bases and J by 8 bases, leaving 9 bases between them. The CDR3 contains 10 residues. The germline CDR1 and CDR2 sequences are DFQATT and SNEGSKA (reference sequence). CDR3 DNA sequence: TGCAGTGTGGGGCAGGATGAGCAGTTCTTC. It translates to CSVGQDEQFF.

This sequence joins TRBV28 and TRBJ1-1, with D uncertain. The CDR3 has 13 residues. The V end lost 5 bases, the J end lost 6 bases, and 13 bases lay between the germline ends. The germline gives CDR1 MDHEN, CDR2 SYDVKM. The CDR3 reads CASSVRGTPEAFF. The CDR3 DNA sequence: TGTGCCAGCAGTGTACGAGGTACCCCTGAAGCTTTCTTT.

This clonotype was counted a few times. This chain uses TRBV29-1 with TRBJ2-3, with TRBD2 identical over 11 bases. Germline CDR1 and CDR2: SQVTM and ANQGSEA. Trimming removed 7 bases from V and 0 bases from J; junction bases left unmatched: 3. CDR3 length: 14 residues. The CDR3 sequence is CSGGTSGSTDTQYF. DNA of the CDR3: TGCAGCGGCGGGACTAGCGGTAGCACAGATACGCAGTATTTT.

The chain uses TRBV5-4 and TRBJ1-4; 7 bases fit TRBD1. Germline lookup yields CDR1 SGHNT and CDR2 YYREEE (reference sequence). Trimming at V came to 5 bases and at J to 5 bases, leaving 6 bases not matched to a gene. The CDR3 has 14 residues. CDR3 in amino acids: CASSSDRLNEKLFF. In DNA form, the CDR3 reads TGTGCCAGCAGTTCGGACAGGTTGAATGAAAAACTGTTTTTT.

This clonotype was observed many times. The chain uses TRBV18 and TRBJ2-1; the match to TRBD1 covers 10 bases. Germline V CDR1 and CDR2: KGHSH, LQKENI. The CDR3 loop spans 14 amino acids. V trimming: 8 bases; J trimming: 8 bases; junction bases outside the gene matches: 9. The CDR3, as DNA: TGTGCCAGCATCCGGACAGGGGGTCTCGATGAGCAGTTCTTC. This codes for CASIRTGGLDEQFF.

This clonotype was observed a few times. The chain employs TRBV7-2 and TRBJ1-4, with no clear D. Germline CDR1 SGHTA, CDR2 FQGNSA. Deletions cut 3 bases from V and 8 bases from J, with 10 bases between. This CDR3 is built from 13 residues. CDR3 in DNA: TGTGCCAGCAGCTTGATTCTACGGGAAAAACTGTTTTTT. Translation gives CASSLILREKLFF.

The table lists this clonotype with many counts. The chain has TRBV30 and TRBJ2-7, with 9 positions matching TRBD2. Looked up from germline, CDR1 is GTSNPN and CDR2 is SVGIG (reference sequence). The CDR3 runs to 13 residues. Trimming at V came to 5 bases and at J to 6 bases, leaving 8 bases not matched to a gene. The CDR3 region has the DNA TGTGCCTGGTCTCGCGGGAGGGCTACCGAGCAGTACTTC. Translation: CAWSRGRATEQYF.

This chain connects TRBV7-3 to TRBJ2-7, with D maybe TRBD2 (5 bases). This CDR3 region has 15 residues. Germline-derived CDR1 and CDR2 are SGHTA and FQGTGA. V lost 2 bases to trimming and J lost 0 bases, with 11 bases between them. In nucleotides, the CDR3 is TGTGCCAGCAGCTTAGGAGCGGCCCGCTCCTACGAGCAGTACTTC. Translation: CASSLGAARSYEQYF.

This clonotype was picked up many times. V usage is TRBV7-3 and J usage is TRBJ2-3; 8 nucleotides agree with TRBD2. The CDR3 is made up of 15 amino acids. In germline, CDR1 is SGHTA, CDR2 FQGTGA. J was trimmed by 3 bases and V by 1 base; bases with no gene match: 3. This chain's CDR3 is CASSLRAGVTDTQYF. In DNA, the CDR3 is TGTGCCAGCAGCTTAAGAGCGGGAGTAACAGATACGCAGTATTTT. Using reference TRBV7-3 and TRBJ2-3 for the parts outside the CDR3, the full variable domain is GAGVSQTPSNKVTEKGKYVELRCDPISGHTALYWYRQSLGQGPEFLIYFQGTGAADDSGLPNDRFFAVRPEGSVSTLKIQRTERGDSAVYLCASSLRAGVTDTQYFGPGTRLTVL.